This T cell receptor beta chain was observed in a study of T cell responses to AZD1222 COVID-19 vaccine. Study-wide findings and caveats: White British people made up most donors, females outnumbered males, and clonal diversity was possibly underestimated.

V dropped 4 bases and J dropped 0 bases, with 9 bases sitting between them. The CDR3 has 14 residues. Per germline, CDR1 SGHDN and CDR2 FVKESK. As regards this clone: The antigen is unknown.

Sequenced by immunoSEQ multiplex PCR; TCRdb stores in-frame clones only, minus some. The table includes 110,000 to 150,000 clones, 85% to 90% detected once. The chain combines TRBV14 with TRBJ1-1, with a weak D call TRBD1 (6 bases). This clonotype originated in an adult in good health. Sequencing was performed on peripheral blood, taken on day 0 of AZD1222 vaccination. CDR3 in amino acids: CASSLAGVNTEAFF. DNA for the CDR3: TGTGCCAGCAGCCTTGCAGGGGTGAACACTGAAGCTTTCTTT.